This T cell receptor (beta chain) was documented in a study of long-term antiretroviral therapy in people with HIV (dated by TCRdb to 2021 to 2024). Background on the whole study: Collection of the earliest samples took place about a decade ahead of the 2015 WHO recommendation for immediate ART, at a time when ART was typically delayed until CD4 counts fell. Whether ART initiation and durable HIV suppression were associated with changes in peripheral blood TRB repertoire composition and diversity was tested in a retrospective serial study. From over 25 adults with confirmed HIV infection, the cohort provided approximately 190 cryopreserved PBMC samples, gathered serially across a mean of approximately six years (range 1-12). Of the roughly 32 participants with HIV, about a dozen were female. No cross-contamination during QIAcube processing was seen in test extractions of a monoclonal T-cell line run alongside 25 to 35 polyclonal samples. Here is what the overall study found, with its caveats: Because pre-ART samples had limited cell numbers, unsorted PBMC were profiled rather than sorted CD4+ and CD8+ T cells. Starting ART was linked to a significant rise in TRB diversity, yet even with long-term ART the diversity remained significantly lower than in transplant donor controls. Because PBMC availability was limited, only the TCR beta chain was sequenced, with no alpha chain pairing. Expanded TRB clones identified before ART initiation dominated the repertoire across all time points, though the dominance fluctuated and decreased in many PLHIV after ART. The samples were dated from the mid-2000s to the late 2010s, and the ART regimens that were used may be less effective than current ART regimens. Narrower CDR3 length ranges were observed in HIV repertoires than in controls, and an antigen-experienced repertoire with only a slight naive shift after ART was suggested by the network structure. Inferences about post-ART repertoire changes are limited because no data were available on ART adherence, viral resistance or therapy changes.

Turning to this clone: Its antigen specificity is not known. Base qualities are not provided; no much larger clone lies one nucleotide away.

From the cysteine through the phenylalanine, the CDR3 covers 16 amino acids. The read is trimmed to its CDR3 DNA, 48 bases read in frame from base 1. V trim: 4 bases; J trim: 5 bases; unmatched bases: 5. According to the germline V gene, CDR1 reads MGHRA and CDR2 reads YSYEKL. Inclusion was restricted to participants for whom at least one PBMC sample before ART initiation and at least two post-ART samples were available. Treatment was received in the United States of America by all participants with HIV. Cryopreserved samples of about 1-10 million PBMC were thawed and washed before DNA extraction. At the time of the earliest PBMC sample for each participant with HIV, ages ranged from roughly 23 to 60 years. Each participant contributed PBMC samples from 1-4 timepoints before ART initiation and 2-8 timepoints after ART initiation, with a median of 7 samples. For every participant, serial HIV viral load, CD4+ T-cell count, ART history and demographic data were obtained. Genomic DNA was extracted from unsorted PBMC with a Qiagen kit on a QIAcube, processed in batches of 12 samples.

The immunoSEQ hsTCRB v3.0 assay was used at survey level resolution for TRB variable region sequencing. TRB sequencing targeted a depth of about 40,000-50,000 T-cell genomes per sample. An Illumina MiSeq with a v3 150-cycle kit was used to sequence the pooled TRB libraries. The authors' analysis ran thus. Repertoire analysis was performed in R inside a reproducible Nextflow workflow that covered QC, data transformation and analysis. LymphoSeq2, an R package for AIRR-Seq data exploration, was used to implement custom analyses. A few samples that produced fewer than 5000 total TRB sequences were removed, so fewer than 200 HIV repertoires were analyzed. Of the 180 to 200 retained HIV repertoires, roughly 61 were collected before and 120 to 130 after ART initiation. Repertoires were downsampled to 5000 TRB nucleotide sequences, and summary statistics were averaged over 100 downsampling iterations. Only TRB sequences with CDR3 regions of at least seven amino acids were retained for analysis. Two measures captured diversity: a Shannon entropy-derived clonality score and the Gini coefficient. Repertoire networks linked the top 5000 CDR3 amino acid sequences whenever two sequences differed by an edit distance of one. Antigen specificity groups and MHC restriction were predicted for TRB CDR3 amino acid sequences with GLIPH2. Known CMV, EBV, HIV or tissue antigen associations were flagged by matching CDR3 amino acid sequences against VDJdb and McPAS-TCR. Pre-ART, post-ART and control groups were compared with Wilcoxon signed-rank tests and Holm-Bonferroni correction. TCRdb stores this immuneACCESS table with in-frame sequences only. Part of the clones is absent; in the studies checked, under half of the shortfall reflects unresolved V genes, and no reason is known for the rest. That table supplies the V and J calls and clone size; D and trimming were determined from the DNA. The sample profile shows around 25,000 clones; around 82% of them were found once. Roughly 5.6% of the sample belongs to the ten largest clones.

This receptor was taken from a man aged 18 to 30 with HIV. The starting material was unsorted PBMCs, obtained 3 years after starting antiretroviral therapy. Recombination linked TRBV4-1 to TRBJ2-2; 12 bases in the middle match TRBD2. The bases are TGCGCCAGCAGCCCTAGCGGGGGGGGGACTACCGGGGAGCTGTTTTTT. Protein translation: CASSPSGGGTTGELFF.